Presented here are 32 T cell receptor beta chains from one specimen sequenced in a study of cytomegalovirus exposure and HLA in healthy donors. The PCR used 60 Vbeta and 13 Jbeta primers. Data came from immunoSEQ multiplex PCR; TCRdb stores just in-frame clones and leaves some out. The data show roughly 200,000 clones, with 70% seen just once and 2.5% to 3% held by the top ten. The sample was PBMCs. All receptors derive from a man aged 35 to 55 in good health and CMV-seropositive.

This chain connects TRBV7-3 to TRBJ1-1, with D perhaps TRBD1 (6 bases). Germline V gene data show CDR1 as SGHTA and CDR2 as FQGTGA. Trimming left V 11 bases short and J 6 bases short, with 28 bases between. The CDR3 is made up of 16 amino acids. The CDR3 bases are TGTGCCGGCCGGGGGGGCTTTTGGGCGGGGGATCCTGAAGCTTTCTTT. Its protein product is CAGRGGFWAGDPEAFF.

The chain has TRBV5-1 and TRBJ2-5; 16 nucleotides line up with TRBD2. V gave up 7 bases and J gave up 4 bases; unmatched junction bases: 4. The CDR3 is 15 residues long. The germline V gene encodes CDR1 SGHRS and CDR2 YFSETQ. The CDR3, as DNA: TGCGCCAGCGGGACTAGCGGGGGGGCCGTAGAGACCCAGTACTTC. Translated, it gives CASGTSGGAVETQYF.

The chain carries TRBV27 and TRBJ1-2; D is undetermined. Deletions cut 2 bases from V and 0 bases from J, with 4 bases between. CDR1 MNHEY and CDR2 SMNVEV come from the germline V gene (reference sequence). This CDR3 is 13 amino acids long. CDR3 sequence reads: CASSLPPNYGYTF. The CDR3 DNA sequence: TGTGCCAGCAGTTTACCTCCTAACTATGGCTACACCTTC.

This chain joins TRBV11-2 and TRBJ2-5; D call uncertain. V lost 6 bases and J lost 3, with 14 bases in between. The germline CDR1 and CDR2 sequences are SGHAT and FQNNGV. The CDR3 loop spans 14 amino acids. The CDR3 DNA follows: TGTGCCAGCAGTCTAGAGGCCCCCGAAGAGACCCAGTACTTC. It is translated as CASSLEAPEETQYF.

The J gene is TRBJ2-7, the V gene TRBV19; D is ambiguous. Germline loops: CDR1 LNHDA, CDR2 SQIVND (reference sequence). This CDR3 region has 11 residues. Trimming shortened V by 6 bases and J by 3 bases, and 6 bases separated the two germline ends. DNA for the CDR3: TGTGCCAGTAGCTCCGGCTACGAGCAGTACTTC. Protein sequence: CASSSGYEQYF.

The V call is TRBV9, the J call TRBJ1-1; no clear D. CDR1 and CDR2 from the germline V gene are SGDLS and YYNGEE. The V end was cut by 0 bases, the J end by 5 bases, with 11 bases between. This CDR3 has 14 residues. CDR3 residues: CASSVARSQTEAFF. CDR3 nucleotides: TGTGCCAGCAGCGTAGCAAGAAGCCAAACTGAAGCTTTCTTT.

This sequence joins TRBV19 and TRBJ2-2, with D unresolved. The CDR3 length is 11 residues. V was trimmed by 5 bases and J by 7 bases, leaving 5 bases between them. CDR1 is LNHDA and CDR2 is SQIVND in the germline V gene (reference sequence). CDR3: CASSEVGELFF. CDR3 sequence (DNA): TGTGCCAGTAGTGAGGTCGGGGAGCTGTTTTTT.

This CDR3 is CASSPEGQGGDTQYF. The CDR3 nucleotides are TGTGCCAGCTCACCCGAGGGGCAGGGAGGAGATACGCAGTATTTT. The genes are TRBV18 and TRBJ2-3; D might be TRBD2 (6 bases). Germline values: CDR1 KGHSH, CDR2 LQKENI. V lost 3 bases and J lost 5, with 15 bases in between. There are 15 residues in the CDR3.

Here the CDR3 reads CASSFGGPYNEQFF. CDR3 nucleotides: TGTGCCAGTAGTTTCGGGGGGCCCTACAATGAGCAGTTCTTC. The rearrangement uses TRBV19 and TRBJ2-1; TRBD2 is a possible D gene (7 bases). The CDR3 runs to 14 residues. Looked up from germline, CDR1 is LNHDA and CDR2 is SQIVND (reference sequence). The ends were cut back, 5 bases at V and 2 bases at J, with 10 bases in the middle.

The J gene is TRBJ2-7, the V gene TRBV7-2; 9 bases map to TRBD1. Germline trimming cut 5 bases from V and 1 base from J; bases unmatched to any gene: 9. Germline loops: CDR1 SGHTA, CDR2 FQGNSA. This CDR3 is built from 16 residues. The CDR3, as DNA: TGTGCCAGCAGCCAACGGACAGGGGCCCTTTCCTACGAGCAGTACTTC. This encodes CASSQRTGALSYEQYF.

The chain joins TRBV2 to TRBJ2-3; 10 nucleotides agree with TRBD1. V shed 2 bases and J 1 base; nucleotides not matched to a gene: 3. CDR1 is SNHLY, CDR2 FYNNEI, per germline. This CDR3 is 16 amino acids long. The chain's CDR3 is CASSEWTGGGTDTQYF. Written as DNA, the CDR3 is TGTGCCAGCAGTGAATGGACAGGGGGGGGCACAGATACGCAGTATTTT.

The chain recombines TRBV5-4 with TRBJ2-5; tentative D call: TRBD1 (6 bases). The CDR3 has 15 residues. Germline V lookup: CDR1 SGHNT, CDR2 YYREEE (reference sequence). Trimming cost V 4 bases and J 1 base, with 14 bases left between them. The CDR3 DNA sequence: TGTGCCAGCAGCCCCCGAGGGGGTCCCCAAGAGACCCAGTACTTC. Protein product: CASSPRGGPQETQYF.

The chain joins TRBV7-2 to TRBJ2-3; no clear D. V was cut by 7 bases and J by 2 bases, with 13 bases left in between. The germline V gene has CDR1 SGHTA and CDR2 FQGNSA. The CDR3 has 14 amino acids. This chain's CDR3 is CASTIGSYTDTQYF. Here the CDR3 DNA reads TGTGCCAGCACCATTGGTAGCTACACAGATACGCAGTATTTT.

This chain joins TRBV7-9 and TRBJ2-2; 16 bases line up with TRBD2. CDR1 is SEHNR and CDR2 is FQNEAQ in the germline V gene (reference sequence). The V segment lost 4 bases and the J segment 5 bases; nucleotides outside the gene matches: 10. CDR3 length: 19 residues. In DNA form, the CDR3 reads TGTGCCAGCAGCTCACCGGGGACTAGCGGGGGGGCGAGGACCGGGGAGCTGTTTTTT. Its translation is CASSSPGTSGGARTGELFF.

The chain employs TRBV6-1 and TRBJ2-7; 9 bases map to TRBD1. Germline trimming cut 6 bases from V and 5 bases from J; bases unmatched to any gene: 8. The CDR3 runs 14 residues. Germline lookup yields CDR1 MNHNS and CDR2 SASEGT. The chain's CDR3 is CASRPGQGAHEQYF. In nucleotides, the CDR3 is TGTGCCAGCAGGCCGGGACAGGGCGCCCACGAGCAGTACTTC.

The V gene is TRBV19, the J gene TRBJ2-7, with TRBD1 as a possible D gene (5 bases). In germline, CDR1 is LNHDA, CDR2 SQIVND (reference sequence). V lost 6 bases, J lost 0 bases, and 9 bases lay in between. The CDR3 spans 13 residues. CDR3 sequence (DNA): TGTGCCAGTAGGGACACGAGCTCCTACGAGCAGTACTTC. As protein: CASRDTSSYEQYF.

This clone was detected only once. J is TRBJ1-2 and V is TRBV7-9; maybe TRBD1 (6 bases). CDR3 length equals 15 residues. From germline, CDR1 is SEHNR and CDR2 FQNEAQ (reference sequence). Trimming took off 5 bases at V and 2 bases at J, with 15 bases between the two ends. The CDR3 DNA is TGTGCCAGCAGCGAGAAGGACAGTAGGAACTATGGCTACACCTTC. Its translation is CASSEKDSRNYGYTF. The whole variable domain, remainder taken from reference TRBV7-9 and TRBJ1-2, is DTGVSQNPRHKITKRGQNVTFRCDPISEHNRLYWYRQTLGQGPEFLTYFQNEAQLEKSRLLSDRFSAERPKGSFSTLEIQRTEQGDSAMYLCASSEKDSRNYGYTFGSGTRLTVV.

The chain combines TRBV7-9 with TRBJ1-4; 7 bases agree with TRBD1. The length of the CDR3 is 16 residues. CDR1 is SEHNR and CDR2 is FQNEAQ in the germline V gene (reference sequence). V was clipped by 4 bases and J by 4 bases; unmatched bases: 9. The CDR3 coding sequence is TGTGCCAGCAGCTGGGACAGCTCGGGTTTTAATGAAAAACTGTTTTTT. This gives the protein CASSWDSSGFNEKLFF.

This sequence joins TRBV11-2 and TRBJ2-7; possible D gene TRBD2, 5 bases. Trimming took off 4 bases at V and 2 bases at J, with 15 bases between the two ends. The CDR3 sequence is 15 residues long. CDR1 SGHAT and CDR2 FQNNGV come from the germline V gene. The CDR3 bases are TGTGCCAGCAGCTCCATCAGTCTAGCTCCCTACGAGCAGTACTTC. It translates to CASSSISLAPYEQYF.

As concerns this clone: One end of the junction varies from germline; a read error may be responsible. CDR3 nucleotides: TGTGCCAACAGCATTCGGACAGGGTGGACCGGGGAGCTGTTTTTT. This codes for CANSIRTGWTGELFF. The chain carries TRBV13 and TRBJ2-2, with 8 bases matching TRBD1. The CDR3 consists of 15 residues. Germline CDR1 and CDR2: PRHDT and FYEKMQ (reference sequence). The full variable domain, with the rest looked up from reference TRBV13 and TRBJ2-2, is AAGVIQSPRHLIKEKRETATLKCYPIPRHDTVYWYQQGPGQDPQFLISFYEKMQSDKGSIPDRFSAQQFSDYHSELNMSSLELGDSALYFCANSIRTGWTGELFFGEGSRLTVL.

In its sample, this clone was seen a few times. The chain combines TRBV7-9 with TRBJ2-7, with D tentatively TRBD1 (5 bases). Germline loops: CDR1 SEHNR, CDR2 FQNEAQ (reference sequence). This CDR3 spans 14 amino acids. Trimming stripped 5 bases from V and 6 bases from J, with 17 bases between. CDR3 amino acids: CASSPARVLGEQYF. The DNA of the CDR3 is TGTGCCAGCAGCCCCGCCAGGGTTCTGGGCGAGCAGTACTTC.

The chain's CDR3 is CASSEARQSYEQYF. CDR3 sequence (DNA): TGTGCCAGCAGTGAAGCGAGACAGTCCTACGAGCAGTACTTC. This chain uses TRBV6-1 with TRBJ2-7, with a weak D call TRBD1 (5 bases). The V end lost 0 bases, the J end lost 1 base, and 7 bases lay between the germline ends. The germline gives CDR1 MNHNS, CDR2 SASEGT. The CDR3 has 14 residues.

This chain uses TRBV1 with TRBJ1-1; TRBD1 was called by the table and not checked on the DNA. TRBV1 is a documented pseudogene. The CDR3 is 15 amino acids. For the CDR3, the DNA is TGCACCAGCAGCCGCCGGACAGGGGGCAACACTGAAGCTTTCTTT. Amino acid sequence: CTSSRRTGGNTEAFF.

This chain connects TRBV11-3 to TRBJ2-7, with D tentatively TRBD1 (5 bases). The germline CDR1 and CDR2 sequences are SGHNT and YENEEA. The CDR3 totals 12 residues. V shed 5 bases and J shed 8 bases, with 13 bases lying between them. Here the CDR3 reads CASSDQGAQQYF. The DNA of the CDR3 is TGTGCCAGCAGCGATCAAGGGGCGCAGCAGTACTTC.

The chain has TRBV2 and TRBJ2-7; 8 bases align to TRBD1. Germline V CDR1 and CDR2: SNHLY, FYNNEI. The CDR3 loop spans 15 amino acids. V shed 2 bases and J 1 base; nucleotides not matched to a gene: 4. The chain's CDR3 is CASSELWTGSYEQYF. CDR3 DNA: TGTGCCAGCAGTGAACTGTGGACAGGGTCCTACGAGCAGTACTTC.

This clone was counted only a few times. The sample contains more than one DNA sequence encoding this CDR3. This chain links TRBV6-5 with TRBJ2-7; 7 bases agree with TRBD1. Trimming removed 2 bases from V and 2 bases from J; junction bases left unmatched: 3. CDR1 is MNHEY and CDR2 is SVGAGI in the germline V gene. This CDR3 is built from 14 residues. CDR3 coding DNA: TGTGCCAGCAGTTACGGGCAGGGGGCCTACGAGCAGTACTTC. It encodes CASSYGQGAYEQYF.

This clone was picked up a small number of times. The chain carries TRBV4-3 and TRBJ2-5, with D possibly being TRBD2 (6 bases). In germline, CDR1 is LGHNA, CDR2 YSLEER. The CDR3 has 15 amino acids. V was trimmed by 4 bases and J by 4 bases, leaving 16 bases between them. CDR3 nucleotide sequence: TGCGCCAGCAGCCCCAACCGGGGAGGCCGAGAGACCCAGTACTTC. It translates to CASSPNRGGRETQYF.

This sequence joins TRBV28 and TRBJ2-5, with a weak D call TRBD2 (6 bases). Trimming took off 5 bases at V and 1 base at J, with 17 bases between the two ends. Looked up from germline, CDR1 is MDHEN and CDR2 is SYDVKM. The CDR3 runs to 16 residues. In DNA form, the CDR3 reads TGTGCCAGCAGTATTGGTCGCGGGGTAGTCCAAGAGACCCAGTACTTC. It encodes CASSIGRGVVQETQYF.

The DNA for the CDR3 is TGTGCCAGCAGCCTGACTAGCACGTGGACCCAGTACTTC. It encodes CASSLTSTWTQYF. The rearrangement uses TRBV4-2 and TRBJ2-5, with TRBD2 matching 7 bases. V lost 4 bases and J lost 7; bases outside the gene matches: 6. CDR3 length: 13 residues. Looked up from germline, CDR1 is LGHNA and CDR2 is YNFKEQ.

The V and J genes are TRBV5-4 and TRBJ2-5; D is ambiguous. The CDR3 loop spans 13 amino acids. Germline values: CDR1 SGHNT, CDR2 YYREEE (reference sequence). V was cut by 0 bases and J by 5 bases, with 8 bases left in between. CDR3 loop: CASSLVLAETQYF. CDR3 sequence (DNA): TGTGCCAGCAGCTTGGTTCTTGCGGAGACCCAGTACTTC.

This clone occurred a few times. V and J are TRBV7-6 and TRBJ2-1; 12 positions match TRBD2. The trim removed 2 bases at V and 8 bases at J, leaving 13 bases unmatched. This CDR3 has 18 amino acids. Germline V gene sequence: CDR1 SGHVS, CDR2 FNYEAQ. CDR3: CASSLLAGGLGRVDEQFF. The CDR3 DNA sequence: TGTGCCAGCAGCTTACTAGCGGGGGGGCTGGGACGGGTGGATGAGCAGTTCTTC.

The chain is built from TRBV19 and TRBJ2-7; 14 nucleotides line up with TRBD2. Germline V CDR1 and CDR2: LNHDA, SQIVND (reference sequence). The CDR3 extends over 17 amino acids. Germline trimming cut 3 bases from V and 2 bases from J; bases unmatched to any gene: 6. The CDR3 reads CASSIRLAGGNTYEQYF. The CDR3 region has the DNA TGTGCCAGTAGTATCCGACTAGCGGGGGGGAACACCTACGAGCAGTACTTC.